Each of the 18 T cell receptor beta chains below was sequenced from the same sample in a study of identical twins. MiXCR, applied by TCRdb to the 5' RACE reads, yields one record per CDR3 protein. The table includes 450,000 or so distinct CDR3 sequences, around 14% detected once. The same sample was also studied in work on yellow fever vaccine responses in identical twins.

Source material: CD4+ T cells sorted from blood. These receptor sequences come from a woman aged 18-29 years in good health.

In its sample, this clonotype was seen many times. The chain joins TRBV15 to TRBJ2-1, with a possible D match to TRBD1 (6 bases). Deletions cut 8 bases from V and 3 bases from J, with 14 bases between. CDR3 length: 14 residues. Germline values: CDR1 LNHNV, CDR2 YYDKDF (reference sequence). The CDR3 nucleotides are TGTGCCACCCGACAGGATACCGTCTACAATGAGCAGTTCTTC. It specifies CATRQDTVYNEQFF.

The rearrangement joins TRBV27 to TRBJ2-7; D call uncertain. The germline CDR1 and CDR2 sequences are MNHEY and SMNVEV (reference sequence). The length of the CDR3 is 15 residues. The V and J ends lost 5 bases and 1 base respectively, with 15 bases between them. The CDR3 coding sequence is TGTGCCAGCAGTACGACCTTAACCCCATCCTACGAGCAGTACTTC. This gives the protein CASSTTLTPSYEQYF.

The gene calls are TRBV2 and TRBJ2-2; 7 positions agree with TRBD1. Germline CDR1 SNHLY, CDR2 FYNNEI. With 6 bases clipped from V and 1 base from J, the junction kept 11 bases outside the gene matches. This CDR3 region has 17 residues. The CDR3 region has the DNA TGTGCCAGCAGATCAGACAGGGCCTTAGGGAACACCGGGGAGCTGTTTTTT. Protein product: CASRSDRALGNTGELFF.

The J gene is TRBJ2-2, the V gene TRBV5-5; weak D call: TRBD1 (6 bases). CDR3 length: 14 amino acids. Germline V CDR1 and CDR2: SGHKS, YYEKEE (reference sequence). The V end was cut by 7 bases, the J end by 8 bases, with 18 bases between. The CDR3 loop reads CASGQPLSYGELFF. DNA of the CDR3: TGTGCCAGCGGACAGCCTCTAAGCTATGGGGAGCTGTTTTTT. The variable domain in full, with the rest retrieved from reference TRBV5-5 and TRBJ2-2, is DAGVTQSPTHLIKTRGQQVTLRCSPISGHKSVSWYQQVLGQGPQFIFQYYEKEERGRGNFPDRFSARQFPNYSSELNVNALLLGDSALYLCASGQPLSYGELFFGEGSRLTVL.

This clonotype was seen repeatedly, ten times or more. The chain uses TRBV11-2 and TRBJ2-4; no clear D. The CDR3 extends over 16 amino acids. Deletions cut 1 base from V and 7 bases from J, with 17 bases between. The germline V gene encodes CDR1 SGHAT and CDR2 FQNNGV. The CDR3 bases are TGTGCCAGCAGCTTAGGCCCTACTCTCGGGTGGAACATTCAGTACTTC. As protein: CASSLGPTLGWNIQYF.

This clonotype was counted a few times. J is TRBJ1-1 and V is TRBV12-3 or TRBV12-4; the D gene is possibly TRBD1 (6 bases). The CDR3 runs to 15 residues. V lost 3 bases, J lost 1 base, and 12 bases lay in between. Here the CDR3 DNA reads TGTGCCAGCAGTTTTGGCGGGACAAGGAACACTGAAGCTTTCTTT. Translated, it gives CASSFGGTRNTEAFF.

Many counts were recorded for this clonotype. The chain employs TRBV5-4 and TRBJ2-1; D gene unclear. Germline V lookup: CDR1 SGHNT, CDR2 YYREEE (reference sequence). This CDR3 is 13 amino acids long. V shed 2 bases and J shed 9 bases, with 12 bases lying between them. CDR3 region: CASSLRRGGEQFF. As DNA, the CDR3 is TGTGCCAGCAGCTTAAGACGAGGCGGTGAGCAGTTCTTC. The whole variable domain, filled in from reference TRBV5-4 and TRBJ2-1, reads ETGVTQSPTHLIKTRGQQVTLRCSSQSGHNTVSWYQQALGQGPQFIFQYYREEENGRGNFPPRFSGLQFPNYSSELNVNALELDDSALYLCASSLRRGGEQFFGPGTRLTVL.

J is TRBJ2-3 and V is TRBV25-1, with 11 bases matching TRBD2. The V and J ends lost 3 bases and 3 bases, in that order; junction bases with no gene match: 5. Germline assignment: CDR1 MGHDK and CDR2 SYGVNS. The CDR3 is 16 amino acids. The CDR3 DNA is TGTGCCAGCAGTGATGGGGCTAGCGGGAGGACAGATACGCAGTATTTT. Protein sequence: CASSDGASGRTDTQYF.

J is TRBJ2-5 and V is TRBV7-9, with TRBD2 as a possible D gene (6 bases). Germline values: CDR1 SEHNR, CDR2 FQNEAQ (reference sequence). The CDR3 has 16 amino acids. The V end lost 5 bases, the J end lost 5 bases, and 21 bases lay between the germline ends. The CDR3 here is CASSGRGGKVGETQYF. The CDR3 DNA follows: TGTGCCAGCAGCGGTCGTGGAGGGAAGGTCGGCGAGACCCAGTACTTC.

The J gene is TRBJ2-1, the V gene TRBV5-1; D call uncertain. Per germline, CDR1 SGHRS and CDR2 YFSETQ. The CDR3 runs 15 residues. Between the trimmed V and J ends, which lost 0 bases and 5 bases, there was a span of 12 bases. This CDR3 is CASSLEPGLDNEQFF. Written as DNA, the CDR3 is TGCGCCAGCAGCTTGGAGCCCGGATTGGACAATGAGCAGTTCTTC.

This clonotype was seen a few times. The rearrangement links TRBV5-1 to TRBJ2-3, with 9 bases that match TRBD1. Germline V lookup: CDR1 SGHRS, CDR2 YFSETQ. The CDR3 contains 15 residues. V was pared by 7 bases and J by 4 bases, with 10 bases of the junction left unmatched. The CDR3 DNA reads as TGCGCCAGCGGAACGGGGACAGGGAAGGCAGATACGCAGTATTTT. Protein: CASGTGTGKADTQYF. Based on the CDR3 plus reference TRBV5-1 and TRBJ2-3, the full variable domain is KAGVTQTPRYLIKTRGQQVTLSCSPISGHRSVSWYQQTPGQGLQFLFEYFSETQRNKGNFPGRFSGRQFSNSRSEMNVSTLELGDSALYLCASGTGTGKADTQYFGPGTRLTVL.

This clonotype was counted only a few times. The CDR3 loop is CSVGEGPDTQYF. DNA for the CDR3: TGCAGCGTTGGAGAGGGACCAGATACGCAGTATTTT. The rearrangement uses TRBV29-1 and TRBJ2-3; D might be TRBD1 or TRBD2, each matching 5 bases. V lost 4 bases and J lost 4, with 9 bases in between. This CDR3 region has 12 residues. Germline CDR1 and CDR2: SQVTM and ANQGSEA.

This clonotype was recorded at least ten times. The gene calls are TRBV5-6 and TRBJ1-6; unclear D gene. The CDR3 runs to 13 residues. The ends were cut back, 5 bases at V and 7 bases at J, with 10 bases in the middle. Germline V gives CDR1 SGHDT, CDR2 YYEEEE. The CDR3 here is CASRFPGNSPLHF. The CDR3 bases are TGTGCCAGCAGGTTTCCGGGGAATTCACCCCTCCACTTT.

In its sample, this clonotype was seen a few times. The rearrangement links TRBV20-1 to TRBJ2-6; D is undetermined. Trimming removed 1 base at V and 0 bases at J, with 4 bases between. This CDR3 has 14 amino acids. Germline CDR1 is DFQATT and CDR2 is SNEGSKA (reference sequence). The CDR3 DNA is TGCAGTGCTAGAGGACACTCTGGGGCCAACGTCCTGACTTTC. Its translation: CSARGHSGANVLTF.

The chain carries TRBV4-3 and TRBJ2-2, with D possibly TRBD2 on 5 matching bases. Trimming shortened V by 0 bases and J by 7 bases, and 12 bases separated the two germline ends. The length of the CDR3 is 15 residues. Germline V CDR1 and CDR2: LGHNA, YSLEER. This chain's CDR3 is CASSQELTAGGELFF. CDR3 coding DNA: TGCGCCAGCAGCCAAGAACTCACTGCGGGCGGGGAGCTGTTTTTT.

The CDR3 region is CASSQTTGTNTGELFF. The CDR3 nucleotides read TGCGCCAGCAGCCAAACGACAGGGACCAACACCGGGGAGCTGTTTTTT. This chain links TRBV4-3 with TRBJ2-2; TRBD1 matches at 7 bases. The CDR3 sequence is 16 residues long. The ends lost 2 bases at V and 2 bases at J; junction bases unmatched: 5. CDR1 is LGHNA and CDR2 is YSLEER in the germline V gene.

This chain uses TRBV10-3 with TRBJ1-2, with D perhaps TRBD1 (5 bases). V lost 8 bases and J lost 8, with 18 bases in between. Germline CDR1 and CDR2: ENHRY and SYGVKD. The CDR3 has 13 residues. The CDR3 coding sequence is TGTGCCATCGCGTTGGGTCAGGGAGACGGCTACACCTTC. This gives the protein CAIALGQGDGYTF.

The chain joins TRBV15 to TRBJ2-1; D is unclear. Trimming removed 3 bases at V and 12 bases at J, with 18 bases between. Germline CDR1 LNHNV, CDR2 YYDKDF (reference sequence). The CDR3 covers 14 residues. CDR3 sequence: CATSRDPRTGGQFF. The CDR3 DNA reads as TGTGCCACCAGCAGGGACCCGAGGACGGGTGGGCAGTTCTTC.